The rows below give T cell receptor beta chains drawn from one sample of a study of shared clonotypes between healthy human individuals. TCRdb's copy holds only in-frame clones and misses some; the assay was immunoSEQ multiplex PCR. The repertoire holds roughly 2.1 million clones, around 93% seen once, with about 1.5% in the top ten. The sample taken for sequencing was naive CD8+ T cells from PBMCs. These receptors all come from a man younger than 35 in good health. Some clones in this sample may be carry-over from other donors' samples. CDR3s include the opening cysteine and the closing phenylalanine or tryptophan. Fields, in order: V gene, clone size, D gene, J gene, CDR3 DNA, CDR3 protein. D genes are given only for firm matches. A row's size may be missing; if present it is once, few, many or a size class.

TRBV29-1,NA,NA,TRBJ2-5,TGCAGCGTTGAAATGTGGGGGCCCATCCAAGAGACCCAGTACTTC,CSVEMWGPIQETQYF
TRBV12-5,NA,NA,TRBJ2-6,TGTGCTAGTGGCGGGGGCTCTGGGGCCAACGTCCTGACTTTC,CASGGGSGANVLTF
TRBV5-4,NA,TRBD1,TRBJ1-3,TGTGCCAGCAGCTATGACAGGGGAAGCACCATATATTTT,CASSYDRGSTIYF
TRBV5-5,NA,NA,TRBJ1-1,TGTGCCAGCAGCTTGACTATCCCCACTGAAGCTTTCTTT,CASSLTIPTEAFF
TRBV9,NA,NA,TRBJ2-1,TGTGCCAGCAGCGACCGTTCGGGCCCATCCAATGAGCAGTTCTTC,CASSDRSGPSNEQFF
TRBV25-1,NA,NA,TRBJ2-3,TGTGCCAGCGGTCCCGGAGTTGACACAGATACGCAGTATTTT,CASGPGVDTDTQYF
TRBV5-1,NA,NA,TRBJ2-6,TGCGCCAGCAGCTTCGCCGCCGGGGGCGCCTATCCAGCTGGGGCCAACGTCCTGACTTTC,CASSFAAGGAYPAGANVLTF
TRBV2,NA,TRBD1,TRBJ2-7,TGTGCCAGCAGCCGACAGGGGGCATCCTACGAGCAGTACTTC,CASSRQGASYEQYF
TRBV13,NA,TRBD2,TRBJ2-1,TGTGCCAGCAGCCCCAATCTCAGGGACTACAGCTCCTACAATGAGCAGTTCTTC,CASSPNLRDYSSYNEQFF
TRBV7-2,NA,NA,TRBJ2-4,TGTGCCAGCAGCTTTAGCAGGGACGAGTCCAAAAACATTCAGTACTTC,CASSFSRDESKNIQYF
TRBV11-2,NA,TRBD2,TRBJ2-1,TGTGCCAGCAGCTTTACAGGACTAGTGAATGAGCAGTTCTTC,CASSFTGLVNEQFF
TRBV7-6,once,TRBD2,TRBJ2-5,TGTGCCAGCAGCTCTACGTACCCGACTGGACGACTAGCGGGGCTCCAAGAGACCCAGTACTTC,CASSSTYPTGRLAGLQETQYF
TRBV6-4,NA,NA,TRBJ1-5,TGTGCCAGCAGTCCCAGGTGGCGCAATCAGCCCCAGCATTTT,CASSPRWRNQPQHF
TRBV6-1,NA,NA,TRBJ2-7,TGTGCCAGCAGTGAAACGGGTATTCCGACAGATTCACACTCCTACGAGCAGTACTTC,CASSETGIPTDSHSYEQYF
TRBV27,NA,TRBD2,TRBJ2-2,TGTGCCAGCAGTTTATCGATGGGCGGGAGGCCCTCCAGCGGGGAGCTGTTTTTT,CASSLSMGGRPSSGELFF
TRBV6-1,NA,NA,TRBJ1-5,TGTGCCAGCAGTGAAGAAGGGGGGTCTCACCAGCATTTT,CASSEEGGSHQHF
TRBV7-2,NA,NA,TRBJ2-4,TGTGCCAGCAGCTTAGTGGCTAGCGCCTCAGCCAAAAACATTCAGTACTTC,CASSLVASASAKNIQYF
TRBV19,few,TRBD1,TRBJ2-7,TGTGCCAGTAGTGCGGGACAGGGTTTCTCCTACGAGCAGTACTTC,CASSAGQGFSYEQYF
TRBV6-5,NA,TRBD2,TRBJ2-7,TGTGCCAGCAGTTATGGACTAGCGGGAGTGGGCGAGCAGTACTTC,CASSYGLAGVGEQYF